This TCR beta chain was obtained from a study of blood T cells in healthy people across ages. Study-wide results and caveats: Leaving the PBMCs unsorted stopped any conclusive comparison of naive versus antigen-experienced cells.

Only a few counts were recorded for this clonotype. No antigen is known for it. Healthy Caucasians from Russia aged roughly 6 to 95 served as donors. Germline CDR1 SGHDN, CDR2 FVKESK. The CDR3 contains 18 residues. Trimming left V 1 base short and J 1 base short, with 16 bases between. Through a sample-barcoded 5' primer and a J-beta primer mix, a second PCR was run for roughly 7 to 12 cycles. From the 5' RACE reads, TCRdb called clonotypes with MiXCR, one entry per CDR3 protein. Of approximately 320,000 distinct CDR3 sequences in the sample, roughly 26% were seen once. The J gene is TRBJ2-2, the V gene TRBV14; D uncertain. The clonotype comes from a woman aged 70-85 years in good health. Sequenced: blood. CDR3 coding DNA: TGTGCCAGCAGCCAAGTTGGAAAACTTTCTCTGAACACCGGGGAGCTGTTTTTT. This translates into CASSQVGKLSLNTGELFF.